The present entry profiles one TCR beta chain with its context. The antigen remains undetermined. These data belong to a study of shared clonotypes between healthy human individuals. Broader study findings: The study generally estimated greater richness for naive than memory subsets. Apart from blood, nothing was sampled; tissue repertoires likely differ.

V lost 0 bases to trimming and J lost 4 bases, with 18 bases between them. CDR3 length: 17 residues. CDR1 and CDR2 (germline): SGHNT, YYREEE (reference sequence). Recent vaccinations or acute infections were absent in the healthy HIV-negative adult donors. A CD45RA-negative memory subset and a CD45RA+ naive subset were separated from the CD4+ cells. Repertoires were generated with immunoSEQ multiplex PCR, while TCRdb's copy carries only in-frame clones and drops some. In the table there are more than 400,000 clones, roughly 95% of which are singletons. This TCR derives from a woman in her 30s in good health. The chain is built from TRBV5-4 and TRBJ2-3; D tentatively reads TRBD1 or TRBD2 (6 bases each). Source material: naive CD4+ T cells sorted from blood. The subset was: CD45RA+ positively selected. CDR3 bases: TGTGCCAGCAGCTTGGTGGGTCGGGGGCGAGGTCCAGATACGCAGTATTTT. Its translation is CASSLVGRGRGPDTQYF.